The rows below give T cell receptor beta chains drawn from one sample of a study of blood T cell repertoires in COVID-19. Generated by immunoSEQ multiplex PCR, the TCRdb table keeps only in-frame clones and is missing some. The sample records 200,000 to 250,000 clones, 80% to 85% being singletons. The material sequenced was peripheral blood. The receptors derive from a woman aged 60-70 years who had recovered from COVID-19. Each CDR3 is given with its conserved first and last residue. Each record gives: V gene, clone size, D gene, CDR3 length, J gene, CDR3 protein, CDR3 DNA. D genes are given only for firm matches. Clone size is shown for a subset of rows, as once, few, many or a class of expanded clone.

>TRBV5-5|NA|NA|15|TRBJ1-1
CASSPPGRWNTEAFF
TGTGCCAGCAGCCCCCCAGGGAGGTGGAACACTGAAGCTTTCTTT
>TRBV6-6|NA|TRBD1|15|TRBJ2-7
CASSSPSTGTHEQYF
TGTGCCAGCAGTTCCCCCTCGACAGGGACCCACGAGCAGTACTTC
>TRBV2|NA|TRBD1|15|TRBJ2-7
CASSEGTGTTYEQYF
TGTGCCAGCAGTGAAGGGACAGGTACGACCTACGAGCAGTACTTC
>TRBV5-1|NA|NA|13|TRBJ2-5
CASSLGISETQYF
TGCGCCAGCAGCTTGGGTATTTCGGAGACCCAGTACTTC
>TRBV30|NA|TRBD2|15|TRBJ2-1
CACRPSGGAYNEQFF
TGTGCCTGCCGTCCGAGCGGGGGGGCTTACAATGAGCAGTTCTTC
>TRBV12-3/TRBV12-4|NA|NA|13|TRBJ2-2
CASSLGENGELFF
TGTGCCAGCAGCTTAGGGGAGAACGGGGAGCTGTTTTTT
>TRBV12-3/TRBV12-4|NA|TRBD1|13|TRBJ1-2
CASRPDRVFGYTF
TGTGCCAGCAGACCGGACAGGGTATTCGGCTACACCTTC
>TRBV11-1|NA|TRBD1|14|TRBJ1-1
CASSTGQGVTEAFF
TGTGCCAGCAGCACGGGACAGGGAGTTACTGAAGCTTTCTTT
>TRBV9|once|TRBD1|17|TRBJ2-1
CASSASITGGYDNEQFF
TGTGCCAGCAGCGCATCTATTACAGGGGGCTATGACAATGAGCAGTTCTTC
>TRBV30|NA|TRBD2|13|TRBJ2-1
CAWRLAGGNEQFF
TGTGCCTGGAGATTAGCGGGGGGCAATGAGCAGTTCTTC
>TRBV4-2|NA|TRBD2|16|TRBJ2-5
CASSQDGSGGSGTQYF
TGTGCCAGCAGCCAAGACGGTAGCGGGGGTTCGGGGACCCAGTACTTC
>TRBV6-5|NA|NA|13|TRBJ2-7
CASMVESSYEQYF
TGTGCCAGCATGGTTGAGAGCTCCTACGAGCAGTACTTC
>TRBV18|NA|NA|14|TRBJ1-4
CASSQMGPYEKLFF
TGTGCCAGCTCACAGATGGGGCCGTATGAAAAACTGTTTTTT
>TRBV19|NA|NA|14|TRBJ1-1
CASSIYQGSTEAFF
TGTGCCAGTAGTATATATCAGGGAAGTACTGAAGCTTTCTTT
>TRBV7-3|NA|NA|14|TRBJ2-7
CASSLLGAGYEQYF
TGTGCCAGCAGCTTATTGGGGGCTGGGTACGAGCAGTACTTC
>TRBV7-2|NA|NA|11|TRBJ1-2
CASSNSIGYTF
TGTGCCAGCAGCAATTCTATTGGCTACACCTTC
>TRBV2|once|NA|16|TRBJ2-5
CASSEGARRRFGTQYF
TGTGCCAGCAGTGAGGGGGCGCGTCGTAGATTTGGGACCCAGTACTTC
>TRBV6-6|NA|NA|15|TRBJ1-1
CASSYSRGRITEAFF
TGTGCCAGCAGTTACTCCCGAGGGCGGATCACTGAAGCTTTCTTT
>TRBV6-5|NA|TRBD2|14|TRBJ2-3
CASSLGLAGGRLYF
TGTGCCAGCAGTTTAGGACTAGCGGGGGGAAGGCTGTATTTT
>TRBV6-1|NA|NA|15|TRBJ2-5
CASSELRQAWETQYF
TGTGCCAGCAGTGAACTTCGACAGGCTTGGGAGACCCAGTACTTC